The clone carrying this T cell receptor (beta chain) was seen many times. This entry comes from a study of regulatory T cells in long-lasting Graves disease. Time point in this sample: newly diagnosed GD, antithyroid drugs for less than 3 months. Extracted RNA from PBMCs served as the source of the TCR library. Arm-PCR of CDR3 regions and iRepertoire HTBI primers were the basis on which TCR beta libraries were built. Each CDR3 protein is one row after TCRdb ran MiXCR on the multiplex PCR reads. The sample consists of approximately 460,000 distinct CDR3 sequences, roughly 15% of them appearing once. CDR1 and CDR2 (germline): KGHDR, SFDVKD. Between the trimmed V and J ends, which lost 11 bases and 6 bases, there was a span of 16 bases. This CDR3 has 13 residues. These records were also assigned to another study, of T cells in Graves' hyperthyroidism and ophthalmopathy.

The TCR comes from a woman younger than 45 with Graves disease. The sequencing used peripheral blood mononuclear cells (PBMCs), collected at new diagnosis, from a patient treated with antithyroid drugs. The rearrangement joins TRBV24-1 to TRBJ2-1; D call uncertain. As DNA, the CDR3 is TGTGCCAGCGGCAGTGCCTTGGGCAATGAGCAGTTCTTC. This encodes CASGSALGNEQFF.